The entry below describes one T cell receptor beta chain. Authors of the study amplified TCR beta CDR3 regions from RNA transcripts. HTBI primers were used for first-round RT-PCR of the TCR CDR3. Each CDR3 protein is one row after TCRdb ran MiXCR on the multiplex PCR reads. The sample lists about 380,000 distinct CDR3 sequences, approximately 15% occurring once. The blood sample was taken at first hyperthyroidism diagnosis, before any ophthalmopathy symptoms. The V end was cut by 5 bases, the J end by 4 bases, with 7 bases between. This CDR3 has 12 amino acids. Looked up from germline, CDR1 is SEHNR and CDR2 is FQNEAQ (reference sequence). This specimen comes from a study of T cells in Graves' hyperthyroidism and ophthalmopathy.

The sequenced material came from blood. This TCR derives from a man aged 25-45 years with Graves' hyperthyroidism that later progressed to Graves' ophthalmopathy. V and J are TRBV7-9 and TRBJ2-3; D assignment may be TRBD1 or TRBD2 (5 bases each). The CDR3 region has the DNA TGTGCCAGCAGCCGGGGACCAGATACGCAGTATTTT. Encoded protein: CASSRGPDTQYF.